This passage covers 8 T cell receptor beta chains from one sample sequenced in a study of memory CD4+ T cells and cytomegalovirus serostatus. Only in-frame clones appear in the TCRdb table, and some are missing; sequencing was by immunoSEQ multiplex PCR. The sample contains about 27,000 clones, about three quarters of which appear only once. The sort gate was single viable CD3+CD4+CD8-CD45RO+ cells for memory CD4+ T cells. Sequencing was carried out using memory CD4+ T cells from blood. The receptors stem from an adult in good health and CMV-seronegative.

The V call is TRBV7-9, the J call TRBJ2-3, with 12 bases that match TRBD2. Germline loops: CDR1 SEHNR, CDR2 FQNEAQ (reference sequence). The CDR3 covers 18 residues. V lost 2 bases to trimming and J lost 7 bases; unmatched junction nucleotides: 13. CDR3: CASSLPFRLAGVAHTQYF. In DNA form, the CDR3 reads TGTGCCAGCAGCTTACCCTTCCGACTAGCGGGGGTTGCCCATACGCAGTATTTT.

The chain is built from TRBV15 and TRBJ2-2, with D unresolved. The CDR3 totals 17 residues. Germline V gene data show CDR1 as LNHNV and CDR2 as YYDKDF (reference sequence). Trimming pared 0 bases from V and 0 bases from J, leaving 11 bases between. CDR3 DNA sequence: TGTGCCACCAGCAGAGATGATAGACCCTCGAACACCGGGGAGCTGTTTTTT. Translation gives CATSRDDRPSNTGELFF.

This sequence joins TRBV20-1 and TRBJ1-1; no reliable D call. The CDR3 runs 11 residues. V lost 6 bases to trimming and J lost 5 bases, with 10 bases between them. Germline-derived CDR1 and CDR2 are DFQATT and SNEGSKA (reference sequence). The CDR3 reads CSAQTSTEAFF. DNA for the CDR3: TGCAGTGCCCAAACGAGTACTGAAGCTTTCTTT.

CDR3 bases: TGTGCCAGCAGTGATCAGGGGGCAAGCGATGGCTACACCTTC. Protein sequence: CASSDQGASDGYTF. The chain has TRBV6-1 and TRBJ1-2, with 8 bases identical to TRBD1. J lost 6 bases, V lost 3 bases, and 6 bases had no gene match. Looked up from germline, CDR1 is MNHNS and CDR2 is SASEGT. This CDR3 has 14 residues.

The chain uses TRBV25-1 and TRBJ1-2; 8 nucleotides align to TRBD1. The CDR3 has 14 residues. CDR1 and CDR2 (germline): MGHDK, SYGVNS. The trim removed 8 bases at V and 2 bases at J, leaving 7 bases unmatched. The CDR3 DNA is TGTGCCAGCGCGGGACAGGAGAAAAACTATGGCTACACCTTC. Translation gives CASAGQEKNYGYTF.

This clone turned up a few times. CDR3 bases: TGCGCCAGCAGCCAAGACCCGGGCCAAAACCAACTGTTTTTT. Amino acids: CASSQDPGQNQLFF. This sequence joins TRBV4-1 and TRBJ2-2; no reliable D call. CDR1 MGHRA and CDR2 YSYEKL come from the germline V gene. This CDR3 has 14 residues. Trimming took 0 bases from V and 14 from J, leaving 16 bases between them.

This chain links TRBV7-8 with TRBJ1-1; D remains ambiguous. Germline CDR1 SGHVS, CDR2 FQNEAQ. Between the trimmed V and J ends, which lost 4 bases and 6 bases, there was a span of 12 bases. CDR3 length equals 13 residues. CDR3 in amino acids: CASSSRQFAEAFF. CDR3 in DNA: TGTGCCAGCAGCTCCAGGCAATTCGCTGAAGCTTTCTTT.

V gene TRBV9 combines with J gene TRBJ2-7; 8 bases line up with TRBD1. V lost 6 bases, J lost 0 bases, and 5 bases stayed unmatched. The CDR3 is 14 amino acids. Germline CDR1 and CDR2: SGDLS and YYNGEE. The CDR3 protein is CASTRTGSSYEQYF. CDR3 nucleotides: TGTGCCAGCACTCGGACAGGGAGCTCCTACGAGCAGTACTTC.